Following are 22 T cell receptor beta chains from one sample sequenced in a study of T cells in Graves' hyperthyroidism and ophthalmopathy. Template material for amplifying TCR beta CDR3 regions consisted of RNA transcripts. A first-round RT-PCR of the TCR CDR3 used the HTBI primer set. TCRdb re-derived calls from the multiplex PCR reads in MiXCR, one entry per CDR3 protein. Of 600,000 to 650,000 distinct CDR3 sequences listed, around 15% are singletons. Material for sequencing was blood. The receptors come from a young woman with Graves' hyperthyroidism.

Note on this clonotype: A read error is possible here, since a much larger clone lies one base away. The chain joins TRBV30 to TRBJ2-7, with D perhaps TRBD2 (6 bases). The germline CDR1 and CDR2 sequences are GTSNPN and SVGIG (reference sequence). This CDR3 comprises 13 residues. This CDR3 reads CARSSGSPYEQYF. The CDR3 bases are TGTGCCCGGAGTTCCGGGAGCCCCTACGAGCAGTACTTC.

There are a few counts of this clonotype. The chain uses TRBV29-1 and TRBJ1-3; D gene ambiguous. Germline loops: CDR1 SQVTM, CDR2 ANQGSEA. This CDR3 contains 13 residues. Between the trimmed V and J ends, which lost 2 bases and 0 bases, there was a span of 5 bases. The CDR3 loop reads CSVEQNSGNTIYF. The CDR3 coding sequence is TGCAGCGTTGAACAGAACTCTGGAAACACCATATATTTT.

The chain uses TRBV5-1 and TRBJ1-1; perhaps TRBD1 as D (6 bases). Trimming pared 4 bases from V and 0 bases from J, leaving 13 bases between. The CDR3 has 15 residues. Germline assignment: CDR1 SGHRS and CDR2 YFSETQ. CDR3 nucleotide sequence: TGCGCCAGCAGCCCGGACAGATTCATGAACACTGAAGCTTTCTTT. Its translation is CASSPDRFMNTEAFF.

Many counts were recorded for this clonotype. CDR3 sequence: CASSYVGTSGQTQYF. CDR3 coding DNA: TGTGCCAGCAGTTACGTGGGGACTAGCGGACAGACCCAGTACTTC. V usage is TRBV6-2 or TRBV6-3 and J usage is TRBJ2-5, with 11 bases lining up with TRBD2. The germline V gene encodes CDR1 MNHEY and CDR2 SVGEGT. After removal of 2 bases from V and 6 bases from J, the junction contained 5 bases not matched to a gene. The CDR3 runs to 15 residues.

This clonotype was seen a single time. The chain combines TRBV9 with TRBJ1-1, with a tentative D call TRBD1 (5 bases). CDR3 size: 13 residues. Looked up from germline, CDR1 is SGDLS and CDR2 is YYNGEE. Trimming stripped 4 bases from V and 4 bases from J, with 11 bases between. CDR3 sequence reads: CASSPLTVTEAFF. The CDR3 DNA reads TGTGCCAGCAGCCCCCTGACAGTCACTGAAGCTTTCTTT.

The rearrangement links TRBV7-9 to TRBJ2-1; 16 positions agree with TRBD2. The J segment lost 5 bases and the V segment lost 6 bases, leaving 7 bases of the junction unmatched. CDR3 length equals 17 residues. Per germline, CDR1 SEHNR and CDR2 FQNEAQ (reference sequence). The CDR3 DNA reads TGTGCCAGCAGGTTGGGGACTAGCGGGAGGGCCGACAATGAGCAGTTCTTC. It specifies CASRLGTSGRADNEQFF.

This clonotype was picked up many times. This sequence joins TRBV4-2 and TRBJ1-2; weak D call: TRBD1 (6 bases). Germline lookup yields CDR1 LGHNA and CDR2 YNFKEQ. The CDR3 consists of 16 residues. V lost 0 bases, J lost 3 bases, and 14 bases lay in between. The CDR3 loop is CASSQDQGRGDYGYTF. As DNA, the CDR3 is TGTGCCAGCAGCCAAGATCAGGGCAGGGGTGACTATGGCTACACCTTC.

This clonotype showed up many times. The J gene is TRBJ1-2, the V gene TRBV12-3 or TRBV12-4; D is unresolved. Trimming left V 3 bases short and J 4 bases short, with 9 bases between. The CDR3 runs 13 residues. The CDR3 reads CASSFRAAYGYTF. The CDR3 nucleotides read TGTGCCAGCAGTTTTAGGGCAGCCTATGGCTACACCTTC.

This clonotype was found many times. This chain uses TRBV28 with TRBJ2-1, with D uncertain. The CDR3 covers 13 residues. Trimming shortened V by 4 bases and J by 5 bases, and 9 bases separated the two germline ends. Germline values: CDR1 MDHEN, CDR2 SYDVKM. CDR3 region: CASSWSTDNEQFF. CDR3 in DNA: TGTGCCAGCAGTTGGTCTACTGACAATGAGCAGTTCTTC.

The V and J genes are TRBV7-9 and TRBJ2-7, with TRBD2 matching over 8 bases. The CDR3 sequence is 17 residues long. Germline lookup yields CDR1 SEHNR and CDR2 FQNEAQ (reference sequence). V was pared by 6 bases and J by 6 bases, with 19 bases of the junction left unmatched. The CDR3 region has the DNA TGTGCCAGCAGTAGGGTCCTGGTGACGGGAGGGTTAGTCGAGCAGTACTTC. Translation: CASSRVLVTGGLVEQYF.

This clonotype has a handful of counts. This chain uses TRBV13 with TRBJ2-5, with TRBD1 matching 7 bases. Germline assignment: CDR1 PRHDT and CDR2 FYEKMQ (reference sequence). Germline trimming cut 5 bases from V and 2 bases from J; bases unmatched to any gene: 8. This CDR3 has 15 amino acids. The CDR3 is CASSQGGVGQETQYF. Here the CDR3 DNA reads TGTGCCAGCAGCCAAGGGGGCGTTGGGCAAGAGACCCAGTACTTC. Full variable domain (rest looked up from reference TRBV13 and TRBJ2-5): AAGVIQSPRHLIKEKRETATLKCYPIPRHDTVYWYQQGPGQDPQFLISFYEKMQSDKGSIPDRFSAQQFSDYHSELNMSSLELGDSALYFCASSQGGVGQETQYFGPGTRLLVL.

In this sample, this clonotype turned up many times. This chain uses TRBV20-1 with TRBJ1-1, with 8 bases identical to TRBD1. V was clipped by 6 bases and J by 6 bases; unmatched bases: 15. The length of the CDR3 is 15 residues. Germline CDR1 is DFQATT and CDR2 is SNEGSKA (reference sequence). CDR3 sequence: CSAGDPGQVDPEAFF. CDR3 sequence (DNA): TGCAGTGCCGGAGATCCGGGACAGGTGGACCCTGAAGCTTTCTTT.

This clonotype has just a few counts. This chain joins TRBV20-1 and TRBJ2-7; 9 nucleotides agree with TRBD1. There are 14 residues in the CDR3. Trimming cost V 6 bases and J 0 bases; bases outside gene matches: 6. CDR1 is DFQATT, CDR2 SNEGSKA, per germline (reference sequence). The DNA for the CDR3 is TGCAGTGCAACAAACAGGGGGCGCTCCTACGAGCAGTACTTC. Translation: CSATNRGRSYEQYF.

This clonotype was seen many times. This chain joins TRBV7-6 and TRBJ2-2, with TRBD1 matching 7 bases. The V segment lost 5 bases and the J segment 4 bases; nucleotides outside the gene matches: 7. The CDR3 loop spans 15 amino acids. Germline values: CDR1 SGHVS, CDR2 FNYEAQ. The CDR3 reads CASSQPTGSTGELFF. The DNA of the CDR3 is TGTGCCAGCAGCCAACCGACAGGGAGCACCGGGGAGCTGTTTTTT.

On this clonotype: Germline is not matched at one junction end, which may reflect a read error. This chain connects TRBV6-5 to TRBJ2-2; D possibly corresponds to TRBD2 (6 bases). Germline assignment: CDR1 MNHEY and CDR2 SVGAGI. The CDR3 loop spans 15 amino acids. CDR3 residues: CASSYSTMGGGELFF. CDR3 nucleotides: TGTGCCAGCAGTTACTCGACTATGGGTGGCGGGGAACTGTTTTTT.

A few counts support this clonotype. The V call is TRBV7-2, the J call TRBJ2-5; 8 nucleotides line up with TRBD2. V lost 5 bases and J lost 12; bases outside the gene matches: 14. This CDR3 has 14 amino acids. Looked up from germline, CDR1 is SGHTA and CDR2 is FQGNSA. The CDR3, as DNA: TGTGCCAGCAGCCAGGGGCGGGGGGAGACTTGGGAGTACTTC. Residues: CASSQGRGETWEYF.

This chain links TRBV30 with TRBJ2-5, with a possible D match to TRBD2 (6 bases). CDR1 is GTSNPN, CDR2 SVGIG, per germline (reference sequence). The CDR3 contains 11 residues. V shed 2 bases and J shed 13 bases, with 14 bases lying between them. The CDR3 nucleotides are TGTGCCTGGAGTACGTCTAGCGCTCGGTACTTC. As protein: CAWSTSSARYF.

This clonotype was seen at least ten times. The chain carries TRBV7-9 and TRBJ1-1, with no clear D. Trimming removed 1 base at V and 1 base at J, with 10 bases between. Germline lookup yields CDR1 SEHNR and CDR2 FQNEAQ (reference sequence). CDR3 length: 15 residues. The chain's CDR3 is CASSLGFQRNTEAFF. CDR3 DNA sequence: TGTGCCAGCAGCTTAGGTTTCCAGAGGAACACTGAAGCTTTCTTT.

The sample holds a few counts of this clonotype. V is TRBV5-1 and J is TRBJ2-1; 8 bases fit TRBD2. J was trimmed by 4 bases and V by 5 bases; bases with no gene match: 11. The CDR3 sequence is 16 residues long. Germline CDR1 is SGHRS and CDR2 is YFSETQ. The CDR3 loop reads CASSPGTSLVYNEQFF. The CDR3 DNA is TGCGCCAGCAGTCCCGGGACTAGTCTCGTTTACAATGAGCAGTTCTTC. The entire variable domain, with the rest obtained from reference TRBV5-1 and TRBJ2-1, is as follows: KAGVTQTPRYLIKTRGQQVTLSCSPISGHRSVSWYQQTPGQGLQFLFEYFSETQRNKGNFPGRFSGRQFSNSRSEMNVSTLELGDSALYLCASSPGTSLVYNEQFFGPGTRLTVL.

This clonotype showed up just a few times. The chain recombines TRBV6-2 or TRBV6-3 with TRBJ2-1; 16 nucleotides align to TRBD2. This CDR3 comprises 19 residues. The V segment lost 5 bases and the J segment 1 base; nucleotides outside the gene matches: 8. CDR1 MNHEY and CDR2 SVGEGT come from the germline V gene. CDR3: CASSQPGTSGRGSYNEQFF. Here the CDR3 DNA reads TGTGCCAGCAGTCAACCCGGGACTAGCGGGAGGGGGTCCTACAATGAGCAGTTCTTC.

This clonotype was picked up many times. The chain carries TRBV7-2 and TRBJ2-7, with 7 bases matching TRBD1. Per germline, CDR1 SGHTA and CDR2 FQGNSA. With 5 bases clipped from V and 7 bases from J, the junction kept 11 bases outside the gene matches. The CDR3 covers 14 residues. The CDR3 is CASSVPYRGMEQYF. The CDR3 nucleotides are TGTGCCAGCAGCGTGCCCTACAGGGGAATGGAGCAGTACTTC.

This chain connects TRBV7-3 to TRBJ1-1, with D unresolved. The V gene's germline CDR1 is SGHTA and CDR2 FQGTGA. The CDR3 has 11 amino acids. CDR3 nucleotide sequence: TGTAAGTATGGGGAACACACTGAAGCTTTCTTT. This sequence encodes CKYGEHTEAFF.